This entry lists 2 T cell receptor beta chains sequenced from one sample in a study of beta chain features in type 1 diabetes listed by TCRdb under 2018. Library method: the immunoSEQ multiplex PCR assay. The entire isolated RNA was reverse transcribed using the High Capacity cDNA Reverse Transcription Kit, and thus expressed TCRB transcripts were sequenced. The clones in this table, taken by TCRdb from immuneACCESS, are in-frame only. Not every clone is retained; where verified, under half of the shortfall comes from an unresolved V gene, and the cause of the rest is unknown. The table for this sample lists roughly 15,000 clones; approximately 79% of them were counted only once. Around 0.31% of the sample rests with the top ten. Study-level results and caveats: A moderate but significant shortening of TCRB CDR3 length was observed in type 1 diabetes patients in all four CD4+ subsets.

These receptors have no identified antigens. The sequencing input was stem cell memory CD4+ T cells from blood. Interpreted using the paper, the cell subset or site label stands for: stem cell-like memory CD4+ T cells. The receptors were sampled from a woman aged 18-29 years with type 1 diabetes.

The chain carries TRBV11-3 and TRBJ2-1; TRBD2 matches 14 bases. The germline CDR1 and CDR2 sequences are SGHNT and YENEEA. This CDR3 contains 16 residues. With 3 bases clipped from V and 9 bases from J, the junction kept 7 bases outside the gene matches. CDR3 coding DNA: TGTGCCAGCAGCTTTCTGGGACTAGCGGGAGATAGTGAGCAGTTCTTC. Its protein is CASSFLGLAGDSEQFF.

In DNA form, the CDR3 reads TGCAGCGTTCAAGTAGGCGGTTCCTATGGCTACACCTTC. It translates to CSVQVGGSYGYTF. The chain uses TRBV29-1 and TRBJ1-2, with D uncertain. Trimming shortened V by 5 bases and J by 4 bases, and 14 bases separated the two germline ends. The CDR3 is made up of 13 amino acids. Germline CDR1 and CDR2: SQVTM and ANQGSEA.